Below, 25 T cell receptor beta chains from the same sample are listed, as sequenced in a study of blood T cell repertoires in COVID-19. The data were produced by immunoSEQ multiplex PCR, yet TCRdb's version contains in-frame clones alone and is incomplete. The sample has fewer than 250,000 clones; 70% to 90% are singletons. What was sequenced was peripheral blood. These receptors all stem from a woman in her sixties with active or convalescent COVID-19.

CDR3 nucleotide sequence: TGTGCCAGCAGGGGACAGGGATCCTACGAGCAGTACGTC. Protein product: CASRGQGSYEQYV. This rearrangement joins TRBV2 to TRBJ2-7; 9 bases match TRBD1. CDR1 SNHLY and CDR2 FYNNEI come from the germline V gene. This CDR3 has 13 amino acids. The V gene end was trimmed by 6 bases and the J gene end by 1 base; junction bases not matched to a gene: 1.

The CDR3 is CASSDTPANTGELFF. The CDR3 DNA is TGCGCCAGCAGCGACACGCCCGCGAACACCGGGGAGCTGTTTTTT. This chain connects TRBV5-1 to TRBJ2-2, with D uncertain. With 4 bases removed from V and 0 bases from J, the gap between germline ends came to 10 bases. The CDR3 covers 15 residues. Germline V lookup: CDR1 SGHRS, CDR2 YFSETQ. Drawing the rest from reference TRBV5-1 and TRBJ2-2, the complete variable domain is KAGVTQTPRYLIKTRGQQVTLSCSPISGHRSVSWYQQTPGQGLQFLFEYFSETQRNKGNFPGRFSGRQFSNSRSEMNVSTLELGDSALYLCASSDTPANTGELFFGEGSRLTVL.

The gene calls are TRBV23-1 and TRBJ2-1, with 13 nucleotides matching TRBD2. TRBV23-1 has ORF status, its function being uncertain. The CDR3 runs to 13 residues. The V gene end was trimmed by 8 bases and the J gene end by 12 bases; junction bases not matched to a gene: 7. The DNA of the CDR3 is TGCGCCAGCCGGACTAGCGGGAGTTCGGGGCAGTTCTTC. It codes for CASRTSGSSGQFF.

The chain employs TRBV7-9 and TRBJ2-7; TRBD1 agrees at 9 bases. The ends lost 5 bases at V and 5 bases at J; junction bases unmatched: 10. Germline V CDR1 and CDR2: SEHNR, FQNEAQ (reference sequence). The CDR3 is 15 amino acids. This CDR3 is CASSPTDRGADEQYF. The CDR3 DNA is TGTGCCAGCAGCCCGACCGACAGGGGGGCGGACGAGCAGTACTTC.

This chain uses TRBV9 with TRBJ2-2; 10 positions match TRBD2. The CDR3 is made up of 18 amino acids. J was trimmed by 5 bases and V by 0 bases; bases with no gene match: 10. The germline CDR1 and CDR2 sequences are SGDLS and YYNGEE. The CDR3 sequence is CASSVAQRGGRWTGELFF. CDR3 nucleotide sequence: TGTGCCAGCAGCGTAGCTCAGCGGGGGGGCCGGTGGACCGGGGAGCTGTTTTTT.

Comment on this clone: This sample includes further DNA sequences coding for the same CDR3. This chain connects TRBV4-1 to TRBJ2-1, with D perhaps matching TRBD2 (6 bases). The V gene lost 5 bases and the J gene lost 4 bases, with 6 bases spanning the gap. The CDR3 consists of 12 residues. In germline, CDR1 is MGHRA, CDR2 YSYEKL. CDR3 loop: CASSSGYNEQFF. The CDR3, as DNA: TGCGCCAGCAGCAGCGGGTACAATGAGCAGTTCTTC.

This clone occurred once. The J gene is TRBJ1-1, the V gene TRBV7-9, with D unresolved. The ends were cut back, 1 base at V and 6 bases at J, with 6 bases in the middle. Per germline, CDR1 SEHNR and CDR2 FQNEAQ (reference sequence). The CDR3 runs to 12 residues. The DNA for the CDR3 is TGTGCCAGCAGCTTAGGGGGAGCTGAAGCTTTCTTT. This codes for CASSLGGAEAFF.

The CDR3 here is CSAVVRSEQYF. Here the CDR3 DNA reads TGCAGTGCTGTTGTTAGATCCGAGCAGTACTTC. The chain has TRBV20-1 and TRBJ2-7; D ambiguous. The CDR3 is made up of 11 amino acids. The germline V and J ends were trimmed by 5 bases and 6 bases, with 11 bases remaining between them. Germline CDR1 reads DFQATT; CDR2 reads SNEGSKA (reference sequence).

The chain is built from TRBV15 and TRBJ1-3, with 9 positions matching TRBD1. V shed 4 bases and J 4 bases; nucleotides not matched to a gene: 2. This CDR3 has 14 residues. Germline V gives CDR1 LNHNV, CDR2 YYDKDF (reference sequence). For the CDR3, the DNA is TGTGCCACCAGCAAGACAGGGGGAGGAAACACCATATATTTT. Its translation: CATSKTGGGNTIYF.

This rearrangement joins TRBV10-3 to TRBJ1-6; 7 bases match TRBD1. Germline V gene sequence: CDR1 ENHRY, CDR2 SYGVKD. The CDR3 sequence is 12 residues long. V shed 6 bases, J shed 7 bases, and the junction held 0 bases outside the gene matches. This CDR3 reads CAIRQGNSPLHF. As DNA, the CDR3 is TGTGCCATCAGACAGGGGAATTCACCCCTCCACTTT.

Here the CDR3 reads CASSLGDSVRYNEQFF. The CDR3 DNA reads TGTGCCAGCAGCTTAGGGGATAGCGTGAGGTACAATGAGCAGTTCTTC. This chain joins TRBV7-8 and TRBJ2-1; a weak D match, TRBD2 (5 bases). CDR3 length equals 16 residues. From germline, CDR1 is SGHVS and CDR2 FQNEAQ. V lost 1 base, J lost 4 bases, and 14 bases lay in between.

The rearrangement joins TRBV5-8 to TRBJ1-1; D not resolved. In germline, CDR1 is SGHTS, CDR2 YDEGEE. The CDR3 totals 13 residues. Trimming took off 0 bases at V and 1 base at J, with 4 bases between the two ends. Here the CDR3 reads CASSLDSNTEAFF. CDR3 sequence (DNA): TGTGCCAGCAGCTTGGACTCGAACACTGAAGCTTTCTTT.

The chain uses TRBV27 and TRBJ2-7, with D hard to call. Germline V gives CDR1 MNHEY, CDR2 SMNVEV (reference sequence). The CDR3 length is 14 residues. Trimming removed 0 bases at V and 6 bases at J, with 12 bases between. CDR3 protein: CASSLSKAGFEQYF. CDR3 nucleotides: TGTGCCAGCAGTTTATCCAAGGCCGGGTTCGAGCAGTACTTC.

The table lists this clone with a count of one. V gene TRBV28 combines with J gene TRBJ2-1, with unresolved D. Germline values: CDR1 MDHEN, CDR2 SYDVKM. V was pared by 6 bases and J by 9 bases, with 9 bases between. CDR3 length: 11 amino acids. CDR3 residues: CASRVSTEQFF. DNA for the CDR3: TGTGCCAGCAGAGTGAGCACTGAGCAGTTCTTC.

The J gene is TRBJ2-3, the V gene TRBV29-1; D is perhaps TRBD2 (5 bases). CDR1 is SQVTM and CDR2 is ANQGSEA in the germline V gene. The CDR3 is 13 residues long. V lost 4 bases and J 2 bases, leaving 10 bases between the germline ends. CDR3 sequence reads: CSVAGLATDTQYF. The CDR3 nucleotides read TGCAGCGTTGCGGGGTTGGCCACAGATACGCAGTATTTT.

This rearrangement joins TRBV18 to TRBJ2-3, with D unclear. The CDR3 covers 15 residues. Trimming took off 2 bases at V and 2 bases at J, with 11 bases between the two ends. Germline V lookup: CDR1 KGHSH, CDR2 LQKENI. In nucleotides, the CDR3 is TGTGCCAGCTCACCAAACGAGTTTTACACAGATACGCAGTATTTT. Protein sequence: CASSPNEFYTDTQYF.

This rearrangement joins TRBV11-2 to TRBJ2-3; 7 bases are a match to TRBD1. Trimming removed 2 bases from V and 2 bases from J; junction bases left unmatched: 7. This CDR3 comprises 16 residues. Germline CDR1 is SGHAT and CDR2 is FQNNGV. The CDR3 region is CASSLYGRGYTDTQYF. CDR3 nucleotides: TGTGCCAGCAGCTTATACGGCAGGGGGTACACAGATACGCAGTATTTT.

The chain has TRBV19 and TRBJ2-1; TRBD1 aligns across 7 bases. Germline CDR1 is LNHDA and CDR2 is SQIVND (reference sequence). The CDR3 is 15 residues long. V lost 4 bases, J lost 5 bases, and 8 bases stayed unmatched. Here the CDR3 DNA reads TGTGCCAGTAGTACGCAAACAGGGGCTAACAATGAGCAGTTCTTC. It encodes CASSTQTGANNEQFF.

J is TRBJ2-4 and V is TRBV6-4, with TRBD2 matching over 10 bases. Losses at the gene ends were 2 bases for V and 4 bases for J; bases not matched to a gene: 20. CDR1 is MRHNA and CDR2 is SNTAGT in the germline V gene. The CDR3 runs to 21 residues. The CDR3 loop reads CASSDPHGKREGPLGKNIQYF. The DNA for the CDR3 is TGTGCCAGCAGTGACCCCCACGGAAAGCGGGAGGGCCCTCTCGGGAAAAACATTCAGTACTTC.

The gene calls are TRBV11-2 and TRBJ2-1; D is unresolved. The CDR3 totals 11 residues. Germline lookup yields CDR1 SGHAT and CDR2 FQNNGV. V was pared by 4 bases and J by 7 bases, with 5 bases between. The CDR3 nucleotides are TGTGCCAGCAGCTCCCCTAATGAGCAGTTCTTC. Residues: CASSSPNEQFF.

The chain links TRBV14 to TRBJ2-3; 7 nucleotides align to TRBD1. The CDR3 is 18 amino acids. V trimming: 1 base; J trimming: 6 bases; junction bases outside the gene matches: 16. Germline loops: CDR1 SGHDN, CDR2 FVKESK. The DNA of the CDR3 is TGTGCCAGCAGCCAAGGACAAGGGGGCCACCGAGAACGGGATACGCAGTATTTT. This sequence encodes CASSQGQGGHRERDTQYF.

The chain is built from TRBV5-4 and TRBJ1-6; the D gene is possibly TRBD1 (5 bases). Per the germline V gene, CDR1 is SGHNT and CDR2 is YYREEE (reference sequence). There are 16 residues in the CDR3. V was trimmed by 2 bases and J by 10 bases, leaving 19 bases between them. The DNA of the CDR3 is TGTGCCAGCAGCTTAGTCAGGGCTAACCAGGAATCACCCCTCCACTTT. Its translation is CASSLVRANQESPLHF.

The V call is TRBV11-2, the J call TRBJ2-3; 7 bases agree with TRBD1. With V trimmed by 4 bases and J by 4 bases, 5 bases remained unmatched. The germline V gene encodes CDR1 SGHAT and CDR2 FQNNGV. This CDR3 has 14 residues. CDR3 residues: CASSSQGLADTQYF. The CDR3 DNA is TGTGCCAGCAGCTCACAGGGGCTCGCAGATACGCAGTATTTT. The full variable domain, its missing parts supplied by reference TRBV11-2 and TRBJ2-3, is EAGVAQSPRYKIIEKRQSVAFWCNPISGHATLYWYQQILGQGPKLLIQFQNNGVVDDSQLPKDRFSAERLKGVDSTLKIQPAKLEDSAVYLCASSSQGLADTQYFGPGTRLTVL.

V is TRBV19 and J is TRBJ1-1; D remains unclear. The length of the CDR3 is 13 residues. CDR1 is LNHDA and CDR2 is SQIVND in the germline V gene (reference sequence). V was cut by 4 bases and J by 0 bases, with 6 bases left in between. CDR3 region: CASSRQMNTEAFF. CDR3 bases: TGTGCCAGTAGTAGGCAGATGAACACTGAAGCTTTCTTT.

The rearrangement links TRBV19 to TRBJ2-7, with 9 bases fitting TRBD2. Germline CDR1 and CDR2: LNHDA and SQIVND (reference sequence). V shed 3 bases, J shed 5 bases, and the junction held 5 bases outside the gene matches. This CDR3 spans 14 amino acids. The CDR3 spells CASSIGLAGNEQYF. CDR3 in DNA: TGTGCCAGTAGTATTGGGCTAGCGGGAAACGAGCAGTACTTC.